Each of the 5 T cell receptor beta chains below was sequenced from the same sample in a study of graft-versus-host responses after intestinal transplantation. TCRdb's table, derived via immunoSEQ multiplex PCR, lists solely in-frame clones and lacks some. Found here are 80,000 to 85,000 clones, about nine tenths of them singletons; the top ten hold approximately 0.1%. Their target antigens are unknown. The sample was unstimulated CD4+ T cells sorted from spleen or lymph node cells, taken before intestinal transplant. The source of these receptors is a human donor who received an intestinal transplant.

The chain has TRBV23-1 and TRBJ2-7; D is possibly TRBD2 (5 bases). TRBV23-1 is assigned to the ORF class and has an uncertain function. The CDR3 covers 12 residues. With 7 bases removed from V and 5 bases from J, the gap between germline ends came to 12 bases. CDR3 DNA: TGCGCCAGCATTTGGAGCGGTAACGAGCAGTACTTC. Amino acid sequence: CASIWSGNEQYF.

This CDR3 is CASSLTRGEQYF. The CDR3 DNA reads TGCGCCAGCAGCTTGACGCGGGGCGAGCAGTACTTC. The chain combines TRBV5-1 with TRBJ2-7; a weak D match, TRBD2 (6 bases). The CDR3 is 12 amino acids. Germline V gene sequence: CDR1 SGHRS, CDR2 YFSETQ. V was shortened by 1 base and J by 6 bases, with 8 bases between the two germline ends.

CDR3 nucleotide sequence: TGCGCCAGCAGCTTGGCTGGCATAAACACCGGGGAGCTGTTTTTT. Residues: CASSLAGINTGELFF. V is TRBV5-1 and J is TRBJ2-2; D remains ambiguous. V lost 0 bases and J lost 2, with 8 bases in between. The CDR3 extends over 15 amino acids. Germline V CDR1 and CDR2: SGHRS, YFSETQ.

This rearrangement joins TRBV6-6 to TRBJ2-7, with D perhaps TRBD1 (6 bases). Germline loops: CDR1 MNHNY, CDR2 SVGAGI (reference sequence). The V end was cut by 1 base, the J end by 5 bases, with 18 bases between. This CDR3 comprises 16 residues. The CDR3 DNA sequence: TGTGCCAGCAGTTACTTTGGGGGCCAGTCGCAAAACGAGCAGTACTTC. Its protein is CASSYFGGQSQNEQYF.

This chain links TRBV5-1 with TRBJ2-3; 10 bases are a match to TRBD2. J gave up 4 bases and V 0 bases, and 11 bases lay outside the gene matches. The CDR3 runs 18 residues. In germline, CDR1 is SGHRS, CDR2 YFSETQ. CDR3 residues: CASSLVRSGGALADTQYF. CDR3 sequence (DNA): TGCGCCAGCAGCTTGGTACGGAGCGGGGGGGCCCTTGCAGATACGCAGTATTTT. Looking up the rest from reference TRBV5-1 and TRBJ2-3 gives the full variable domain: KAGVTQTPRYLIKTRGQQVTLSCSPISGHRSVSWYQQTPGQGLQFLFEYFSETQRNKGNFPGRFSGRQFSNSRSEMNVSTLELGDSALYLCASSLVRSGGALADTQYFGPGTRLTVL.